The 28 T cell receptor beta chains below were found in one sample sequenced in a study of blood T cell repertoires in COVID-19. Measured with immunoSEQ multiplex PCR; TCRdb has only the in-frame clones, and not every one. The table has around 86,000 clones, approximately 84% seen once. Source material: peripheral blood. Receptor source: a human donor in a cohort sampled during active COVID-19.

The chain uses TRBV12-5 and TRBJ2-1; 10 bases align to TRBD1. The ends lost 6 bases at V and 3 bases at J; junction bases unmatched: 5. Germline V CDR1 and CDR2: LGHNT, FRNRAP. The CDR3 runs 15 residues. CDR3 coding DNA: TGTGCTAGTGGACGAGGGACAGGGGACTACAATGAGCAGTTCTTC. As protein: CASGRGTGDYNEQFF.

The V and J genes are TRBV13 and TRBJ2-7; 10 nucleotides align to TRBD1. The CDR3 contains 18 residues. From germline, CDR1 is PRHDT and CDR2 FYEKMQ (reference sequence). V shed 3 bases, J shed 5 bases, and the junction held 16 bases outside the gene matches. CDR3: CASSFVGWDGTGAHEQYF. The CDR3 DNA follows: TGTGCCAGCAGCTTCGTAGGTTGGGACGGGACAGGGGCCCACGAGCAGTACTTC. Together with reference TRBV13 and TRBJ2-7, the CDR3 gives the full variable domain: AAGVIQSPRHLIKEKRETATLKCYPIPRHDTVYWYQQGPGQDPQFLISFYEKMQSDKGSIPDRFSAQQFSDYHSELNMSSLELGDSALYFCASSFVGWDGTGAHEQYFGPGTRLTVT.

This rearrangement joins TRBV28 to TRBJ2-1; TRBD2 is a possible D gene (6 bases). The V gene lost 4 bases and the J gene lost 8 bases, with 21 bases spanning the gap. Germline values: CDR1 MDHEN, CDR2 SYDVKM. This CDR3 has 16 residues. The CDR3 reads CASSSISAGSIYEQFF. CDR3 bases: TGTGCCAGCAGTTCCATTTCTGCGGGAAGTATCTATGAGCAGTTCTTC.

The chain uses TRBV10-3 and TRBJ1-1; D is possibly TRBD1 (6 bases). V was shortened by 2 bases and J by 4 bases, with 14 bases between the two germline ends. Germline values: CDR1 ENHRY, CDR2 SYGVKD. CDR3 length: 15 amino acids. The DNA of the CDR3 is TGTGCCATCAGTGAGCAAACAGGGTCGGGCACTGAAGCTTTCTTT. Its translation: CAISEQTGSGTEAFF.

There are many counts of this clone. The V and J genes are TRBV9 and TRBJ2-1, with 11 bases that match TRBD1. Trimming cost V 4 bases and J 5 bases; bases outside gene matches: 11. The CDR3 contains 17 residues. Per germline, CDR1 SGDLS and CDR2 YYNGEE. Here the CDR3 DNA reads TGTGCCAGCAGCCCTACTTGGGGGACAGGGGGTGACAATGAGCAGTTCTTC. As protein: CASSPTWGTGGDNEQFF.

The chain employs TRBV5-5 and TRBJ2-6, with a tentative D call TRBD1 (6 bases). The V end was cut by 2 bases, the J end by 0 bases, with 18 bases between. Germline-derived CDR1 and CDR2 are SGHKS and YYEKEE (reference sequence). This CDR3 region has 19 residues. The CDR3 coding sequence is TGTGCCAGCAGCTTCCGGACGATAGGACAGTTCTCTGGGGCCAACGTCCTGACTTTC. This gives the protein CASSFRTIGQFSGANVLTF.

The V gene is TRBV3-1 (or the pseudogene TRBV3-2), the J gene TRBJ1-1, with 8 bases fitting TRBD1. V lost 4 bases and J lost 4; bases outside the gene matches: 14. In germline, CDR1 is LGHDT, CDR2 YNNKEL (reference sequence). There are 17 residues in the CDR3. CDR3 region: CASSLSALGQGGTEAFF. CDR3 DNA: TGTGCCAGCAGCCTCTCAGCCCTCGGACAGGGAGGCACTGAAGCTTTCTTT.

The V gene is TRBV24-1, the J gene TRBJ2-5; 11 nucleotides agree with TRBD1. CDR3 length equals 16 residues. Germline V lookup: CDR1 KGHDR, CDR2 SFDVKD. Unmatched junction bases numbered 6, after V lost 3 bases and J lost 4 bases. The CDR3 region is CATSDPWGQGGETQYF. CDR3 DNA: TGTGCCACCAGTGATCCGTGGGGACAGGGGGGAGAGACCCAGTACTTC.

J is TRBJ1-5 and V is TRBV5-1, with 7 bases fitting TRBD1. Germline V gene lookup returns CDR1 SGHRS and CDR2 YFSETQ. The CDR3 loop spans 13 amino acids. Unmatched junction bases numbered 4, after V lost 5 bases and J lost 5 bases. CDR3 sequence reads: CASSIDRDQPQHF. CDR3 bases: TGCGCCAGCAGTATAGACAGGGATCAGCCCCAGCATTTT.

V gene TRBV5-1 combines with J gene TRBJ2-3; the D is unclear. The V gene lost 4 bases and the J gene lost 4 bases, with 10 bases spanning the gap. The CDR3 consists of 13 residues. Germline values: CDR1 SGHRS, CDR2 YFSETQ. CDR3 nucleotide sequence: TGCGCCAGCAGCCTGGGAAGCGCAGATACGCAGTATTTT. This encodes CASSLGSADTQYF.

This clone was observed a single time. The rearrangement uses TRBV13 and TRBJ2-7, with 15 bases fitting TRBD2. The V and J ends lost 5 bases and 1 base, in that order; junction bases with no gene match: 3. Germline lookup yields CDR1 PRHDT and CDR2 FYEKMQ (reference sequence). CDR3 length: 16 amino acids. CDR3: CASSPGTSGRSYEQYF. CDR3 coding DNA: TGTGCCAGCAGCCCCGGGACTAGCGGGAGGTCCTACGAGCAGTACTTC.

V is TRBV7-9 and J is TRBJ2-1; 9 bases map to TRBD2. CDR3 length: 19 residues. Germline V gene data show CDR1 as SEHNR and CDR2 as FQNEAQ (reference sequence). J gave up 8 bases and V 5 bases, and 22 bases lay outside the gene matches. CDR3 region: CASSPLSVVAGGPRDEQFF. The CDR3, as DNA: TGTGCCAGCAGCCCCTTGTCTGTTGTGGCGGGAGGGCCCAGGGATGAGCAGTTCTTC.

The chain joins TRBV2 to TRBJ1-6; 11 bases are a match to TRBD1. This CDR3 comprises 14 residues. Germline CDR1 reads SNHLY; CDR2 reads FYNNEI. Trimming removed 7 bases from V and 10 bases from J; junction bases left unmatched: 6. The CDR3 spells CASKGTGGESPLHF. Written as DNA, the CDR3 is TGTGCCAGCAAAGGGACAGGGGGAGAGTCACCCCTCCACTTT.

This sequence joins TRBV29-1 and TRBJ1-1; no definite D call. This CDR3 has 12 amino acids. CDR1 is SQVTM and CDR2 is ANQGSEA in the germline V gene. Trimming removed 7 bases at V and 4 bases at J, with 13 bases between. The CDR3 reads CSASEGATEAFF. The CDR3 coding sequence is TGCAGCGCGTCGGAAGGAGCCACTGAAGCTTTCTTT.

The J gene is TRBJ1-6, the V gene TRBV6-5; D is undetermined. There are 14 residues in the CDR3. Germline loops: CDR1 MNHEY, CDR2 SVGAGI. Trimming took off 1 base at V and 5 bases at J, with 6 bases between the two ends. The CDR3 loop reads CASSYWENNSPLHF. Written as DNA, the CDR3 is TGTGCCAGCAGTTACTGGGAGAATAATTCACCCCTCCACTTT.

V usage is TRBV6-5 and J usage is TRBJ1-5, with 7 nucleotides matching TRBD1. Unmatched junction bases numbered 9, after V lost 5 bases and J lost 8 bases. CDR1 and CDR2 from the germline V gene are MNHEY and SVGAGI. The CDR3 is 14 residues long. In nucleotides, the CDR3 is TGTGCCAGCAGTCATCGGACAGGTGCCGAGCCCCAGCATTTT. Residues: CASSHRTGAEPQHF.

Turning to this clone: Mismatch with germline at one junction end may stem from a read error. The chain carries TRBV7-7 and TRBJ2-7; tentatively, D is TRBD2 (6 bases). Germline CDR1 SSHAT, CDR2 FNYEAQ (reference sequence). The CDR3 is 16 residues long. CDR3 sequence: CASSPGGAGGLGEQYF. The CDR3 region has the DNA TGTGCTAGCAGCCCCGGAGGGGCAGGAGGTTTGGGAGAGCAGTACTTC.

This clone was counted a single time. The V and J genes are TRBV6-5 and TRBJ1-2; possibly TRBD1 for D (5 bases). The CDR3 is made up of 13 amino acids. Between the trimmed V and J ends, which lost 2 bases and 6 bases, there was a span of 10 bases. Per germline, CDR1 MNHEY and CDR2 SVGAGI. CDR3 in DNA: TGTGCCAGCAGTTACGATCAGGGCGATGGCTACACCTTC. Protein product: CASSYDQGDGYTF.

The CDR3 here is CASSEIRDGYTF. CDR3 nucleotide sequence: TGTGCCAGCAGTGAAATCCGGGATGGCTACACCTTC. The J gene is TRBJ1-2, the V gene TRBV2; D is unresolved. The CDR3 contains 12 residues. V dropped 2 bases and J dropped 6 bases, with 7 bases sitting between them. Germline values: CDR1 SNHLY, CDR2 FYNNEI.

This sequence joins TRBV5-1 and TRBJ1-2, with 9 nucleotides matching TRBD1. The CDR3 length is 16 residues. After removal of 3 bases from V and 5 bases from J, the junction contained 11 bases not matched to a gene. Per germline, CDR1 SGHRS and CDR2 YFSETQ. CDR3 protein: CASSSGLTDRGYGYTF. The CDR3 coding sequence is TGCGCCAGCAGCTCGGGACTCACGGACAGGGGTTATGGCTACACCTTC. The full variable domain, in which reference TRBV5-1 and TRBJ1-2 provide the parts outside the CDR3, is KAGVTQTPRYLIKTRGQQVTLSCSPISGHRSVSWYQQTPGQGLQFLFEYFSETQRNKGNFPGRFSGRQFSNSRSEMNVSTLELGDSALYLCASSSGLTDRGYGYTFGSGTRLTVV.

This chain connects TRBV5-1 to TRBJ2-1; TRBD2 matches 11 bases. Unmatched junction bases numbered 7, after V lost 6 bases and J lost 5 bases. Germline CDR1 SGHRS, CDR2 YFSETQ. There are 15 residues in the CDR3. CDR3 sequence: CASTGGTSGNNEQFF. The CDR3 region has the DNA TGCGCCAGCACCGGCGGGACTAGCGGAAACAATGAGCAGTTCTTC.

The V call is TRBV19, the J call TRBJ1-4; D is perhaps TRBD1 (6 bases). Germline lookup yields CDR1 LNHDA and CDR2 SQIVND (reference sequence). The CDR3 covers 15 residues. V lost 3 bases, J lost 8 bases, and 16 bases lay in between. CDR3 residues: CASSINGPGVEKLFF. The CDR3 nucleotides are TGTGCCAGTAGTATTAACGGGCCAGGGGTAGAAAAACTGTTTTTT.

The chain has TRBV27 and TRBJ2-2; 10 nucleotides line up with TRBD2. The CDR3 runs to 17 residues. Germline CDR1 reads MNHEY; CDR2 reads SMNVEV (reference sequence). Unmatched junction bases numbered 8, after V lost 3 bases and J lost 4 bases. CDR3 nucleotide sequence: TGTGCCAGCAGTTTCCAGTCTAGCGGGAGATTCACCGGGGAGCTGTTTTTT. Translation gives CASSFQSSGRFTGELFF.

This chain uses TRBV5-1 with TRBJ2-7; a weak D match, TRBD1 (5 bases). The V end was cut by 4 bases, the J end by 6 bases, with 17 bases between. This CDR3 region has 14 residues. Germline V gene lookup returns CDR1 SGHRS and CDR2 YFSETQ. The DNA for the CDR3 is TGCGCCAGCAGCGCCATGGACACCTCCGGCGAGCAGTACTTC. The encoded protein is CASSAMDTSGEQYF. Full variable domain (rest looked up from reference TRBV5-1 and TRBJ2-7): KAGVTQTPRYLIKTRGQQVTLSCSPISGHRSVSWYQQTPGQGLQFLFEYFSETQRNKGNFPGRFSGRQFSNSRSEMNVSTLELGDSALYLCASSAMDTSGEQYFGPGTRLTVT.

This clone came up once. The chain employs TRBV5-4 and TRBJ2-5, with TRBD2 identical over 10 bases. V was pared by 3 bases and J by 1 base, with 3 bases of the junction left unmatched. This CDR3 region has 15 residues. CDR1 and CDR2 from the germline V gene are SGHNT and YYREEE (reference sequence). CDR3 DNA sequence: TGTGCCAGCAGCTCTCAGCGGGAGGGCCAAGAGACCCAGTACTTC. Translation: CASSSQREGQETQYF.

The chain employs TRBV7-2 and TRBJ1-5; D gene uncertain. The CDR3 has 13 residues. The V end lost 2 bases, the J end lost 11 bases, and 13 bases lay between the germline ends. Per the germline V gene, CDR1 is SGHTA and CDR2 is FQGNSA. In DNA form, the CDR3 reads TGTGCCAGCAGCTTACAGTTGGTTTCAGCCCAGCATTTT. Protein sequence: CASSLQLVSAQHF.

The V and J genes are TRBV30 and TRBJ2-3; no clear D gene. Germline loops: CDR1 GTSNPN, CDR2 SVGIG (reference sequence). This CDR3 contains 11 residues. Trimming stripped 0 bases from V and 7 bases from J, with 5 bases between. For the CDR3, the DNA is TGTGCCTGGAGTGTAGCATATACGCAGTATTTT. Protein: CAWSVAYTQYF.

The chain joins TRBV19 to TRBJ1-1, with a weak D call TRBD1 (6 bases). Trimming cost V 6 bases and J 0 bases, with 14 bases left between them. Per the germline V gene, CDR1 is LNHDA and CDR2 is SQIVND (reference sequence). CDR3 length equals 15 residues. The CDR3 DNA reads as TGTGCCAGTAGGGACAGTACGGTCATGAACACTGAAGCTTTCTTT. Translating gives CASRDSTVMNTEAFF. The full variable domain, completed using reference TRBV19 and TRBJ1-1, is DGGITQSPKYLFRKEGQNVTLSCEQNLNHDAMYWYRQDPGQGLRLIYYSQIVNDFQKGDIAEGYSVSREKKESFPLTVTSAQKNPTAFYLCASRDSTVMNTEAFFGQGTRLTVV.